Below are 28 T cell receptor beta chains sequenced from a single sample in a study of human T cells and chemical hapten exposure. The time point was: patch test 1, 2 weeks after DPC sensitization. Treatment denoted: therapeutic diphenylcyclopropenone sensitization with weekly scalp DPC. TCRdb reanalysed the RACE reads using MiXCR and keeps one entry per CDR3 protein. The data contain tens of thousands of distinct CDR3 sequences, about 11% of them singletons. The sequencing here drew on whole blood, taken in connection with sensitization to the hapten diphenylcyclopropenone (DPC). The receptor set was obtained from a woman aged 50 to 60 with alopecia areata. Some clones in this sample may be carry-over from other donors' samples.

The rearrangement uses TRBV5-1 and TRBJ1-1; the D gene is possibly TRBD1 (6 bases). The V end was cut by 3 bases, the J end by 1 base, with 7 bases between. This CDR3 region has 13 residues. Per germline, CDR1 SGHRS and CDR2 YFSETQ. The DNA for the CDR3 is TGCGCCAGCAGCTGGGACAAGAACACTGAAGCTTTCTTT. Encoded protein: CASSWDKNTEAFF.

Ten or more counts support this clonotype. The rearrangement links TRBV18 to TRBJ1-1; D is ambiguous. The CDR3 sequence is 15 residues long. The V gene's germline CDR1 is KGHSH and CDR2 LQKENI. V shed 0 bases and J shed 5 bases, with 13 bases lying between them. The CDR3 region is CASSPPGRPRTEAFF. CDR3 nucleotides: TGTGCCAGCTCACCACCGGGAAGGCCTCGGACTGAAGCTTTCTTT.

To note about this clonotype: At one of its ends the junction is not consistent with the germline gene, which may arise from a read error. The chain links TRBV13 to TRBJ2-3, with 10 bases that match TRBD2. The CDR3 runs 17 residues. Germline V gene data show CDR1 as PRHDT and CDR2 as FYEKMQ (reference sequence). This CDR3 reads CASNLGVAGGPTDTQYF. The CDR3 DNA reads TGTGCCAGCAACTTAGGGGTAGCGGGGGGACCCACAGATACGCAGTATTTT.

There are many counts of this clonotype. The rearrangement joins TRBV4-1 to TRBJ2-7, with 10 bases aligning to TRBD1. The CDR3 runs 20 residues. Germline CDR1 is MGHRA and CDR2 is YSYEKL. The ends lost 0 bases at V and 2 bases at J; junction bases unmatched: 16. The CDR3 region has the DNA TGCGCCAGCAGCCAAGATCCCCCTGGTGTCCTGGGGACAGGGGCCTACGAGCAGTACTTC. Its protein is CASSQDPPGVLGTGAYEQYF.

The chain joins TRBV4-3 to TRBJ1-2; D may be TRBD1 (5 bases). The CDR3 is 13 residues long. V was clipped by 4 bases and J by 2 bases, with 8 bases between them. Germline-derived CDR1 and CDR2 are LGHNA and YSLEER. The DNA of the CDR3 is TGCGCCAGCAGCCTCAGGGAGAACTATGGCTACACCTTC. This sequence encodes CASSLRENYGYTF.

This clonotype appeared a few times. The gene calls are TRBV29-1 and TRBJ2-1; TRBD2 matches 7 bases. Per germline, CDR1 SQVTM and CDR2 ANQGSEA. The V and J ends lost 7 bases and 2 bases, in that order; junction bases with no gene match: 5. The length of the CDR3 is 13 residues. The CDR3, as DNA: TGCAGCGAACGGGAGGCCCCCTACAATGAGCAGTTCTTC. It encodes CSEREAPYNEQFF.

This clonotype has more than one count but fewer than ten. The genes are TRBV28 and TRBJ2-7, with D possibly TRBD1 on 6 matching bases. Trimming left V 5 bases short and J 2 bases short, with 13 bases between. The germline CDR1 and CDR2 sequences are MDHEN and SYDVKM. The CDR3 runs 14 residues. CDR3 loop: CASSRDTPPYEQYF. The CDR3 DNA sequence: TGTGCCAGCAGTCGGGACACCCCCCCCTACGAGCAGTACTTC. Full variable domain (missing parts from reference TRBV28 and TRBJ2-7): DVKVTQSSRYLVKRTGEKVFLECVQDMDHENMFWYRQDPGLGLRLIYFSYDVKMKEKGDIPEGYSVSREKKERFSLILESASTNQTSMYLCASSRDTPPYEQYFGPGTRLTVT.

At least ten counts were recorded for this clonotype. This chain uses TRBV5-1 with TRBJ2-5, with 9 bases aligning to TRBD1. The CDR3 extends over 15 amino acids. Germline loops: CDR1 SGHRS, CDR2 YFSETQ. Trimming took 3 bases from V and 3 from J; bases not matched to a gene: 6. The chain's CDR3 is CASSSTGTGKETQYF. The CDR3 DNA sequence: TGCGCCAGCAGCTCTACCGGGACAGGGAAAGAGACCCAGTACTTC.

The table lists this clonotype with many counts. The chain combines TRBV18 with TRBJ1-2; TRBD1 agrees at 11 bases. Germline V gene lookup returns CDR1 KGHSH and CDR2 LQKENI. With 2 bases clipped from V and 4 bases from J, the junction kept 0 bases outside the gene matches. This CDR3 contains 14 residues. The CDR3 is CASSPGQGAYGYTF. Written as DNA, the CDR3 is TGTGCCAGCTCACCAGGACAGGGGGCCTATGGCTACACCTTC.

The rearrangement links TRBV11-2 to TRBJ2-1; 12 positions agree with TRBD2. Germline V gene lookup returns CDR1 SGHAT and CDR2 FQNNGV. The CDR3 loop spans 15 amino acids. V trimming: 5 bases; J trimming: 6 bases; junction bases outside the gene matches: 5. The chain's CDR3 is CASSAGTSGLNEQFF. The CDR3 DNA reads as TGTGCCAGCAGCGCCGGGACTAGCGGGCTCAATGAGCAGTTCTTC. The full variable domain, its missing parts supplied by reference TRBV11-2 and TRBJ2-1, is EAGVAQSPRYKIIEKRQSVAFWCNPISGHATLYWYQQILGQGPKLLIQFQNNGVVDDSQLPKDRFSAERLKGVDSTLKIQPAKLEDSAVYLCASSAGTSGLNEQFFGPGTRLTVL.

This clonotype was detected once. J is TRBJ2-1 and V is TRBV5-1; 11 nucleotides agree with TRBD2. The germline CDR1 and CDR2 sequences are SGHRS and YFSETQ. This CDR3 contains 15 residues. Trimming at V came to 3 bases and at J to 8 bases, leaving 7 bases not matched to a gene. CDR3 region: CASSSRLAGLDEQFF. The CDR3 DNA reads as TGCGCCAGCAGCTCTCGACTAGCGGGGTTGGATGAGCAGTTCTTC.

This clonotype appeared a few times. CDR3: CASSLIPGTGRSNSPLHF. The CDR3 bases are TGTGCCAGCAGTTTAATCCCGGGGACAGGGAGGTCTAATTCACCCCTCCACTTT. This chain connects TRBV12-3 or TRBV12-4 to TRBJ1-6; 9 nucleotides line up with TRBD1. J gave up 6 bases and V 2 bases, and 11 bases lay outside the gene matches. The CDR3 runs 18 residues.

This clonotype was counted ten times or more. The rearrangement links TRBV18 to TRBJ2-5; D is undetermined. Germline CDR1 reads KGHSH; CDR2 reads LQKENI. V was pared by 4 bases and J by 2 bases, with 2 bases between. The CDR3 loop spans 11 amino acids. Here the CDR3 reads CASSQQETQYF. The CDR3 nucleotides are TGTGCCAGCTCACAACAAGAGACCCAGTACTTC.

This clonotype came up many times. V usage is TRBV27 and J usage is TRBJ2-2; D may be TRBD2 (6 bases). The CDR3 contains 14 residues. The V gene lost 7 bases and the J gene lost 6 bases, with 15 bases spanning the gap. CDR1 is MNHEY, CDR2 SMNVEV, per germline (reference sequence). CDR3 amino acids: CASKGRREAGELFF. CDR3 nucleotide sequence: TGTGCCAGCAAGGGCCGCAGGGAGGCCGGGGAGCTGTTTTTT.

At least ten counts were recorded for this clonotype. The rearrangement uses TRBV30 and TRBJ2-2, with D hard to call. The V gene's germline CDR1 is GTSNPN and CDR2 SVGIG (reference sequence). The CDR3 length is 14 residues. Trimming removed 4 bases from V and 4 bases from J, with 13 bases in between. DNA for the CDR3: TGTGCCTGGACCCCGAATAATCCCACCGGGGAGCTGTTTTTT. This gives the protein CAWTPNNPTGELFF.

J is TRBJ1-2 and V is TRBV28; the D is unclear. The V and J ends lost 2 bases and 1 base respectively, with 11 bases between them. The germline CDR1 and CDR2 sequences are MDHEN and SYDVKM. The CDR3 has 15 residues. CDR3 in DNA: TGTGCCAGCAGTTTACATGGGAGCCTTAACTATGGCTACACCTTC. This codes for CASSLHGSLNYGYTF.

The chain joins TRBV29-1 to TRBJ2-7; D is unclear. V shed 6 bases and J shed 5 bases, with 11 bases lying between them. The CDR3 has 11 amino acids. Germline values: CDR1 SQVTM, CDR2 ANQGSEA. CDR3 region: CSVATSDEQYF. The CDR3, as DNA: TGCAGCGTAGCAACATCCGACGAGCAGTACTTC.

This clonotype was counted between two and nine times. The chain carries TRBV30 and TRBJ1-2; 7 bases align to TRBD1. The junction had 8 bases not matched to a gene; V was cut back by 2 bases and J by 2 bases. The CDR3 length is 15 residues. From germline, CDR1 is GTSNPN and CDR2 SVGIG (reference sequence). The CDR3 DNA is TGTGCCTGGAGTATCGGACAGGCGACAAACTATGGCTACACCTTC. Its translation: CAWSIGQATNYGYTF.

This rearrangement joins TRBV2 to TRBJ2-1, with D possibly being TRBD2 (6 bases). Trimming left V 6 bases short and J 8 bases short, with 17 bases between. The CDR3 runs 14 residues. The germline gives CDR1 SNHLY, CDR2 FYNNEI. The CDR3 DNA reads TGTGCCAGCAGATTGAGTGGGCGGGAATATGAGCAGTTCTTC. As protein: CASRLSGREYEQFF.

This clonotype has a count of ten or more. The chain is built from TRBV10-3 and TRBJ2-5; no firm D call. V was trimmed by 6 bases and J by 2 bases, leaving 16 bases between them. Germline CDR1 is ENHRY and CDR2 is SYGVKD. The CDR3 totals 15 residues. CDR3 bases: TGTGCCATCAGCGATCCACACGGATTACAAGAGACCCAGTACTTC. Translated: CAISDPHGLQETQYF.

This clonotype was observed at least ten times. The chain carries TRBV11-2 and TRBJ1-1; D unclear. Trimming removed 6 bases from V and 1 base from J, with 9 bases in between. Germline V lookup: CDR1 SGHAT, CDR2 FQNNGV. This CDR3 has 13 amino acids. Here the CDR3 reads CASSYDRNTEAFF. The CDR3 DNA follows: TGTGCCAGCAGTTACGACCGGAACACTGAAGCTTTCTTT.

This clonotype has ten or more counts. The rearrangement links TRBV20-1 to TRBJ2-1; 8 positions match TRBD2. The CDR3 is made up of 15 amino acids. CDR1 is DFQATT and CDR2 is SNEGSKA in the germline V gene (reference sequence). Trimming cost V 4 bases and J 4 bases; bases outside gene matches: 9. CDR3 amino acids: CSATPTSGIYNEQFF. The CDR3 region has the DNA TGCAGTGCTACTCCCACTAGCGGTATATACAATGAGCAGTTCTTC.

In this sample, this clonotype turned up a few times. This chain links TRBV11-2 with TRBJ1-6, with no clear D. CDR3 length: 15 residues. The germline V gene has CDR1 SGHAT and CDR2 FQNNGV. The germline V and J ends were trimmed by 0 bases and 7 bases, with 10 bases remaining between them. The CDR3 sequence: CASSLDSGQNSPLHF. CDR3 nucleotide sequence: TGTGCCAGCAGCTTAGACAGTGGGCAGAATTCACCCCTCCACTTT.

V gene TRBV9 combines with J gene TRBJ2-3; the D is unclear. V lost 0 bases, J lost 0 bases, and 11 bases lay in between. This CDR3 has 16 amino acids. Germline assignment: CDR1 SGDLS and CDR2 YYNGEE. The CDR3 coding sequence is TGTGCCAGCAGCGTAGAACGCACAGCTAGCACAGATACGCAGTATTTT. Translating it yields CASSVERTASTDTQYF.

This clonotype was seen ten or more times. CDR3 sequence: CAISDVPTESTPQHF. For the CDR3, the DNA is TGTGCCATCAGTGATGTCCCGACGGAGAGTACGCCCCAGCATTTT. The chain couples TRBV10-3 to TRBJ1-5; D gene ambiguous. V was shortened by 3 bases and J by 9 bases, with 18 bases between the two germline ends. This CDR3 region has 15 residues. Looked up from germline, CDR1 is ENHRY and CDR2 is SYGVKD.

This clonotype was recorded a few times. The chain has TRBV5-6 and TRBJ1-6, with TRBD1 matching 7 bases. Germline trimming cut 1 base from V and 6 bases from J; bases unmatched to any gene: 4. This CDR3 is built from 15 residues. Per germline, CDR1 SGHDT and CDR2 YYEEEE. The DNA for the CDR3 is TGTGCCAGCAGCTTGTCAGGGGGTCCTAATTCACCCCTCCACTTT. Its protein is CASSLSGGPNSPLHF.

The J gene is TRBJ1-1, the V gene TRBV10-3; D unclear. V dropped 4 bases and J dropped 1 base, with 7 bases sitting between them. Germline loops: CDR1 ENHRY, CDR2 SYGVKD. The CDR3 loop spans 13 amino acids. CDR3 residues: CAISGTENTEAFF. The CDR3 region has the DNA TGTGCCATCAGTGGGACGGAGAACACTGAAGCTTTCTTT.

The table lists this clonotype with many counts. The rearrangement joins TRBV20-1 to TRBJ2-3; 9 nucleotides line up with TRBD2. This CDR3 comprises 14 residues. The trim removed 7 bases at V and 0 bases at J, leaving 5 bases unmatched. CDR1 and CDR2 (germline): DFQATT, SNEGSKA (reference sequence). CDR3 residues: CSEKTSGSTDTQYF. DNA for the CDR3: TGCAGTGAGAAGACTAGCGGAAGCACAGATACGCAGTATTTT.